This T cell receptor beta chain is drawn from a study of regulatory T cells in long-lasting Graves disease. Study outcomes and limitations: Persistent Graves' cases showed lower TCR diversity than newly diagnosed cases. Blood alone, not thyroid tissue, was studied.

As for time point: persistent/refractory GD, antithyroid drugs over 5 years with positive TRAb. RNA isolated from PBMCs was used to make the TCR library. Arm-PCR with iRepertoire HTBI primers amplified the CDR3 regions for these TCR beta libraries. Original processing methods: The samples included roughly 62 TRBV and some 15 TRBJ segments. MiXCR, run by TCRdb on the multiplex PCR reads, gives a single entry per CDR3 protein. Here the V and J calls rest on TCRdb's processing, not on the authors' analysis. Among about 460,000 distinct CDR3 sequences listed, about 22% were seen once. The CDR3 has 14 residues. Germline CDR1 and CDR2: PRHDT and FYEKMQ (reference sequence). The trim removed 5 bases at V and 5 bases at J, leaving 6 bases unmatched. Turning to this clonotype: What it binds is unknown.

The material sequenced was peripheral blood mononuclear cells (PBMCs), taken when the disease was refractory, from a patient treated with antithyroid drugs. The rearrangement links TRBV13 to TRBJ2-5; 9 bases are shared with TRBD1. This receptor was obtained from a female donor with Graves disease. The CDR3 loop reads CASSPQGARETQYF. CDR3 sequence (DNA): TGTGCCAGCAGCCCACAGGGGGCCCGGGAGACCCAGTACTTC.